The 20 T cell receptor beta chains below were found in one sample sequenced in a study of Ad26.COV2.S vaccination and SARS-CoV-2 variants. Repertoires were generated with immunoSEQ multiplex PCR, while TCRdb's copy carries only in-frame clones and drops some. Of fewer than 500,000 clones in the sample, less than 95% were seen once. Stated treatment: 19 received Ad26.COV2.S at low or high dose, single or two shots; roughly five received placebo; per-sample allocation not given. Collection of the samples took place on day 63 after the first injection of vaccine or placebo. Sequencing was performed on peripheral blood, taken in a trial of Ad26.COV2.S vaccine versus placebo. Receptors originate from a person aged 18-60 years who received the Ad26.COV2.S COVID-19 vaccine or a placebo.

The chain combines TRBV30 with TRBJ2-5; maybe TRBD1 (5 bases). CDR1 is GTSNPN, CDR2 SVGIG, per germline (reference sequence). The V end was cut by 0 bases, the J end by 5 bases, with 10 bases between. This CDR3 is 13 amino acids long. CDR3 region: CAWSVSGPETQYF. As DNA, the CDR3 is TGTGCCTGGAGTGTTTCAGGGCCGGAGACCCAGTACTTC.

The chain links TRBV6-2 or TRBV6-3 to TRBJ2-1, with 8 nucleotides matching TRBD2. The CDR3 extends over 15 amino acids. The V gene end was trimmed by 1 base and the J gene end by 4 bases; junction bases not matched to a gene: 3. Germline lookup yields CDR1 MNHEY and CDR2 SVGEGT. CDR3 nucleotide sequence: TGTGCCAGCAGTTACTACCCTAGCGGGTACAATGAGCAGTTCTTC. Residues: CASSYYPSGYNEQFF.

The J gene is TRBJ2-1, the V gene TRBV6-1; D might be TRBD2 (5 bases). The V end was cut by 2 bases, the J end by 2 bases, with 13 bases between. The germline CDR1 and CDR2 sequences are MNHNS and SASEGT. The CDR3 is made up of 16 amino acids. The CDR3 region is CASSENSARAYNEQFF. In nucleotides, the CDR3 is TGTGCCAGCAGTGAAAATTCAGCGAGGGCCTACAATGAGCAGTTCTTC.

This chain connects TRBV5-5 to TRBJ1-5; D not resolved. Germline-derived CDR1 and CDR2 are SGHKS and YYEKEE (reference sequence). The CDR3 is 16 amino acids. The V end was cut by 1 base, the J end by 2 bases, with 13 bases between. The CDR3 DNA reads TGTGCCAGCAGCTTGTATCCGGGGAACGGCAATCAGCCCCAGCATTTT. It yields the protein CASSLYPGNGNQPQHF.

The chain links TRBV30 to TRBJ1-5; D uncertain. The ends were cut back, 0 bases at V and 4 bases at J, with 10 bases in the middle. CDR3 length: 14 residues. The germline gives CDR1 GTSNPN, CDR2 SVGIG (reference sequence). This CDR3 reads CAWSVPGGNQPQHF. CDR3 DNA sequence: TGTGCCTGGAGTGTCCCGGGTGGGAATCAGCCCCAGCATTTT.

V and J are TRBV10-2 and TRBJ2-5; 8 bases match TRBD2. The germline V gene encodes CDR1 WSHSY and CDR2 SAAADI. CDR3 size: 18 residues. V lost 3 bases and J lost 0; bases outside the gene matches: 12. The CDR3 coding sequence is TGCGCCAGCAGTGACCGGGCGGGAGGAGGGGGGTACCAAGAGACCCAGTACTTC. This gives the protein CASSDRAGGGGYQETQYF.

The chain has TRBV30 and TRBJ2-7, with D possibly being TRBD2 (5 bases). This CDR3 region has 13 residues. Trimming took off 3 bases at V and 0 bases at J, with 9 bases between the two ends. Looked up from germline, CDR1 is GTSNPN and CDR2 is SVGIG (reference sequence). CDR3: CAWRGGHSYEQYF. CDR3 DNA sequence: TGTGCCTGGAGGGGCGGGCACTCCTACGAGCAGTACTTC.

In nucleotides, the CDR3 is TGTGCCAGCAGTTACGAGCGCAACTACGAGCAGTACTTC. Translating gives CASSYERNYEQYF. The chain has TRBV6-5 and TRBJ2-7; D not resolved. Germline V gene lookup returns CDR1 MNHEY and CDR2 SVGAGI. The CDR3 runs 13 residues. Between the trimmed V and J ends, which lost 2 bases and 3 bases, there was a span of 8 bases.

The chain joins TRBV9 to TRBJ2-7, with D perhaps matching TRBD2 (6 bases). CDR3 size: 15 residues. V was shortened by 2 bases and J by 2 bases, with 14 bases between the two germline ends. The germline V gene has CDR1 SGDLS and CDR2 YYNGEE. CDR3 sequence (DNA): TGTGCCAGCAGCGTTTCGGAGGGGCACACCTACGAGCAGTACTTC. Residues: CASSVSEGHTYEQYF.

V usage is TRBV2 and J usage is TRBJ2-2; 12 positions agree with TRBD2. CDR3 length: 16 residues. The germline V gene encodes CDR1 SNHLY and CDR2 FYNNEI. V shed 4 bases, J shed 7 bases, and the junction held 7 bases outside the gene matches. CDR3 sequence reads: CASSVTSGSFSGELFF. DNA of the CDR3: TGTGCCAGCAGTGTGACTAGCGGGAGTTTTAGCGGGGAGCTGTTTTTT.

DNA for the CDR3: TGCGCCAGCAGCTTGTTTACCCTCCAGTCGTCTATTAACTATGGCTACACCTTC. It specifies CASSLFTLQSSINYGYTF. The V call is TRBV5-1, the J call TRBJ1-2; D not resolved. The CDR3 totals 18 residues. Germline CDR1 SGHRS, CDR2 YFSETQ. Trimming shortened V by 1 base and J by 1 base, and 20 bases separated the two germline ends.

This chain links TRBV12-3 or TRBV12-4 with TRBJ2-7; weak D call: TRBD1 (6 bases). Trimming shortened V by 1 base and J by 5 bases, and 9 bases separated the two germline ends. The CDR3 has 13 amino acids. The CDR3 sequence: CASSLGGRDEQYF. Here the CDR3 DNA reads TGTGCCAGCAGTTTAGGGGGGCGCGACGAGCAGTACTTC.

Note on this clone: This specimen includes other DNA sequences encoding the same CDR3. The V call is TRBV7-8, the J call TRBJ2-3, with 7 bases aligning to TRBD2. The CDR3 is made up of 15 amino acids. Germline CDR1 and CDR2: SGHVS and FQNEAQ. V dropped 4 bases and J dropped 0; count of bases not matched to a gene: 4. The CDR3 DNA is TGTGCCAGCAGCTCTCTAGCGGCTAGCACAGATACGCAGTATTTT. It codes for CASSSLAASTDTQYF.

The gene calls are TRBV6-1 and TRBJ2-5, with D unresolved. The germline V and J ends were trimmed by 2 bases and 3 bases, with 7 bases remaining between them. CDR3 length equals 13 residues. The germline V gene has CDR1 MNHNS and CDR2 SASEGT. Written as DNA, the CDR3 is TGTGCCAGCAGTGAAAGCCGGAAAGAGACCCAGTACTTC. This codes for CASSESRKETQYF.

J is TRBJ2-7 and V is TRBV5-5, with 9 bases lining up with TRBD1. The CDR3 is 14 residues long. From germline, CDR1 is SGHKS and CDR2 YYEKEE (reference sequence). Germline trimming cut 2 bases from V and 7 bases from J; bases unmatched to any gene: 7. The CDR3 nucleotides read TGTGCCAGCAGCTTACCGGGACAGGGAAGGGAGCAGTACTTC. Protein: CASSLPGQGREQYF.

This rearrangement joins TRBV23-1 to TRBJ1-1; TRBD1 agrees at 9 bases. TRBV23-1 is an open reading frame, and its role is uncertain. This CDR3 has 17 amino acids. V was pared by 0 bases and J by 8 bases, with 13 bases of the junction left unmatched. The chain's CDR3 is CASSQSSQLPGQGEAFF. CDR3 DNA: TGCGCCAGCAGTCAATCATCGCAACTACCGGGACAGGGCGAAGCTTTCTTT.

The sample holds one count of this clone. The rearrangement joins TRBV3-1 (or the pseudogene TRBV3-2) to TRBJ2-7; 10 nucleotides match TRBD2. The trim removed 6 bases at V and 5 bases at J, leaving 1 base unmatched. There are 12 residues in the CDR3. Germline CDR1 and CDR2: LGHDT and YNNKEL (reference sequence). The CDR3 DNA reads as TGTGCCAGCAGACTAGCGGGACACGAGCAGTACTTC. This gives the protein CASRLAGHEQYF.

J is TRBJ2-5 and V is TRBV6-1, with 8 bases lining up with TRBD1. CDR3 length equals 14 residues. The J segment lost 7 bases and the V segment lost 3 bases, leaving 7 bases of the junction unmatched. Looked up from germline, CDR1 is MNHNS and CDR2 is SASEGT. CDR3 in DNA: TGTGCCAGCAGTGAGCCAGGGGGCGCGGGGACCCAGTACTTC. Amino acid sequence: CASSEPGGAGTQYF.

The chain links TRBV28 to TRBJ2-3; TRBD2 might be the D (6 bases). This CDR3 spans 15 amino acids. The germline V and J ends were trimmed by 5 bases and 5 bases, with 17 bases remaining between them. Germline CDR1 MDHEN, CDR2 SYDVKM. As DNA, the CDR3 is TGTGCCAGCAGTCGAAGACCGGGGCGGGAAGATACGCAGTATTTT. Protein sequence: CASSRRPGREDTQYF.

The chain links TRBV7-9 to TRBJ2-1, with D uncertain. Trimming took 2 bases from V and 5 from J, leaving 16 bases between them. CDR1 is SEHNR and CDR2 is FQNEAQ in the germline V gene (reference sequence). The CDR3 contains 16 residues. The CDR3 sequence is CASSLPRKRPNNEQFF. The CDR3 nucleotides read TGTGCCAGCAGCTTACCGCGCAAGAGACCCAACAATGAGCAGTTCTTC.